What follows is one T cell receptor beta chain and its context. The antigen is undetermined. These data are taken from a study of OX40 agonist ivuxolimab in advanced cancers. Study conclusions and caveats: Which antigen the expanded peripheral T cells recognized is unknown.

Repertoires were generated with immunoSEQ multiplex PCR, while TCRdb's copy carries only in-frame clones and drops some. The repertoire holds more than 80,000 clones, 88% seen once, with more than 0.6% in the top ten. The CDR3 contains 14 residues. With 3 bases clipped from V and 3 bases from J, the junction kept 1 base outside the gene matches. CDR1 is SGHAT and CDR2 is FQNNGV in the germline V gene. The V gene is TRBV11-2, the J gene TRBJ2-3; the match to TRBD2 covers 9 bases. Source: CD4+ or CD8+ T cells sorted from blood, taken in a trial of the OX40 agonist ivuxolimab. This receptor was obtained from an adult with an advanced solid tumor such as melanoma, head and neck, liver or kidney cancer. The CDR3 loop reads CASSFLAGTDTQYF. CDR3 nucleotides: TGTGCCAGCAGCTTCCTAGCGGGAACAGATACGCAGTATTTT.